A selection of T cell receptor beta chains follows, all from one sample in a study of CD4 T cells in relation to SARS-CoV-2 and coronaviruses. Clones were read by immunoSEQ multiplex PCR, and TCRdb kept only the in-frame ones, dropping some. Found here are 25,000 to 35,000 clones, roughly 70% of them singletons; the top ten hold about 12%. Antigen specificity for these receptors is unknown. Sequenced sample: CD4+ T cells from PBMCs, cultured in vitro. The receptors shown here come from a human donor in good health. Each CDR3 is given with its conserved first and last residue.

CDR3 protein: CASSSFDRGDTQYF
J gene: TRBJ2-3
V gene: TRBV5-1

CDR3 protein: CASSLVRLAGGGETQYF
J gene: TRBJ2-5
V gene: TRBV11-2

CDR3 protein: CASSLQGRTEAFF
J gene: TRBJ1-1
V gene: TRBV5-1

CDR3 protein: CASEEVRQPQHF
J gene: TRBJ1-5
V gene: TRBV28

CDR3 protein: CASSGRQITGELFF
J gene: TRBJ2-2
V gene: TRBV2

CDR3 protein: CASSPTGTGGNYGYTF
J gene: TRBJ1-2
V gene: TRBV3-1/TRBV3-2

CDR3 protein: CASSFGTANTGELFF
J gene: TRBJ2-2
V gene: TRBV7-9

CDR3 protein: CATSDLAGGDWDTEAFF
J gene: TRBJ1-1
V gene: TRBV24-1

CDR3 protein: CASSLAGQDNEQFF
J gene: TRBJ2-1
V gene: TRBV5-1

CDR3 protein: CASSQELRDRGLEKLFF
J gene: TRBJ1-4
V gene: TRBV4-2

CDR3 protein: CASTPGLHNEKLFF
J gene: TRBJ1-4
V gene: TRBV7-2

CDR3 protein: CASSLGLAGGPQKTQYF
J gene: TRBJ2-5
V gene: TRBV13

CDR3 protein: CASSQDRANEQFF
J gene: TRBJ2-1
V gene: TRBV7-7

CDR3 protein: CASSLTGDSNQPQHF
J gene: TRBJ1-5
V gene: TRBV9

CDR3 protein: CASSPHPGGLTEAFF
J gene: TRBJ1-1
V gene: TRBV7-2

CDR3 protein: CASSLEAGGYTGELFF
J gene: TRBJ2-2
V gene: TRBV7-9

CDR3 protein: CSVRTGNYGYTF
J gene: TRBJ1-2
V gene: TRBV29-1

CDR3 protein: CASTQGSEQYF
J gene: TRBJ2-7
V gene: TRBV6-5

CDR3 protein: CASSPLPELAGGGTDTQYF
J gene: TRBJ2-3
V gene: TRBV18

CDR3 protein: CSAARRLSTDTQYF
J gene: TRBJ2-3
V gene: TRBV29-1

CDR3 protein: CASSPRGGDFGNYGYTF
J gene: TRBJ1-2
V gene: TRBV9

CDR3 protein: CASSEGPWIQETQYF
J gene: TRBJ2-5
V gene: TRBV2

CDR3 protein: CASSFKSGGDYEQYF
J gene: TRBJ2-7
V gene: TRBV7-2

CDR3 protein: CASSRDRGPDTQYF
J gene: TRBJ2-3
V gene: TRBV14

CDR3 protein: CASSLGRARETQYF
J gene: TRBJ2-5
V gene: TRBV7-8

CDR3 protein: CASRGTVHNEKLFF
J gene: TRBJ1-4
V gene: TRBV2

CDR3 protein: CASSWWEHGNQPQHF
J gene: TRBJ1-5
V gene: TRBV6-2/TRBV6-3

CDR3 protein: CASHLRQGAHYNSPLHF
J gene: TRBJ1-6
V gene: TRBV12-2

CDR3 protein: CASSLGGTDTQYF
J gene: TRBJ2-3
V gene: TRBV7-2

CDR3 protein: CASSAGLAGGFLETQYF
J gene: TRBJ2-5
V gene: TRBV5-6

CDR3 protein: CASSLGQGHNEQFF
J gene: TRBJ2-1
V gene: TRBV5-6

CDR3 protein: CASSRPDINYGYTF
J gene: TRBJ1-2
V gene: TRBV4-1

CDR3 protein: CASSEQGRGAEGYTF
J gene: TRBJ1-2
V gene: TRBV2

CDR3 protein: CASSQGRGDTGELFF
J gene: TRBJ2-2
V gene: TRBV3-1/TRBV3-2

CDR3 protein: CASSLWQGMEQYF
J gene: TRBJ2-7
V gene: TRBV5-4